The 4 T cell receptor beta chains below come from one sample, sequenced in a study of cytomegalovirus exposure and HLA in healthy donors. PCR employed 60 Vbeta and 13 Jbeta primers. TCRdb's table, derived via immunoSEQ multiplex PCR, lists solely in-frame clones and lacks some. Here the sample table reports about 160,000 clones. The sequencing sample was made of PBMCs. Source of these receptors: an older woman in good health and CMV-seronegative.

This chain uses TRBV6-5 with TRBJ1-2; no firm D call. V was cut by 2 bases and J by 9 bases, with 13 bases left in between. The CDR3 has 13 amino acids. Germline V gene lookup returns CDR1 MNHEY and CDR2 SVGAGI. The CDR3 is CASSYAPRRSYTF. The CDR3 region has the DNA TGTGCCAGCAGTTACGCACCGAGGCGTAGCTACACCTTC.

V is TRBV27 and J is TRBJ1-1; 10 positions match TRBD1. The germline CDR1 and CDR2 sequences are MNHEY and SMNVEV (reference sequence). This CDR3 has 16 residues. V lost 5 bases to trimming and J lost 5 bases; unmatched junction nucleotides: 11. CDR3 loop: CASSPQPGQGLTEAFF. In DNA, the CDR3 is TGTGCCAGCAGTCCTCAGCCGGGACAGGGGTTGACTGAAGCTTTCTTT.

CDR3 sequence reads: CASQASGSSYNEQFF. CDR3 DNA sequence: TGTGCCAGCCAGGCTAGCGGGAGCTCCTACAATGAGCAGTTCTTC. The V call is TRBV9, the J call TRBJ2-1; 10 bases match TRBD2. Germline V CDR1 and CDR2: SGDLS, YYNGEE. CDR3 length equals 15 residues. The V segment lost 7 bases and the J segment 0 bases; nucleotides outside the gene matches: 4.

This CDR3 is CASSPLPGTSGSKIYEQYF. The CDR3 DNA follows: TGTGCCAGCAGTCCACTACCTGGGACTAGCGGGAGTAAAATCTACGAGCAGTACTTC. The chain employs TRBV2 and TRBJ2-7; 14 positions agree with TRBD2. CDR1 SNHLY and CDR2 FYNNEI come from the germline V gene. The CDR3 is 19 residues long. Losses at the gene ends were 5 bases for V and 3 bases for J; bases not matched to a gene: 15.